A single sample is the source of the 24 T cell receptor beta chains below, sequenced in a study of blood T cell repertoires in COVID-19. Clones were read by immunoSEQ multiplex PCR, and TCRdb kept only the in-frame ones, dropping some. The data hold 300,000 to 350,000 clones, with about 90% observed a single time. The sample taken for sequencing was PBMCs or T cells enriched from blood (not recorded which). Receptors were obtained from a woman in her twenties or thirties who had recovered from COVID-19.

This rearrangement joins TRBV10-3 to TRBJ1-2; no clear D. V was pared by 3 bases and J by 2 bases, with 13 bases between. The length of the CDR3 is 15 residues. Per germline, CDR1 ENHRY and CDR2 SYGVKD. The CDR3 sequence: CAISETSGLNYGYTF. In DNA form, the CDR3 reads TGTGCCATCAGTGAAACGTCTGGGCTGAACTATGGCTACACCTTC.

Notes on this clone: Other DNA variants within this sample encode the same CDR3. This chain links TRBV9 with TRBJ2-2; D is possibly TRBD2 (6 bases). This CDR3 is 16 amino acids long. Trimming stripped 0 bases from V and 0 bases from J, with 9 bases between. The germline CDR1 and CDR2 sequences are SGDLS and YYNGEE. CDR3 protein: CASSVVGGANTGELFF. The CDR3 DNA reads as TGTGCCAGCAGCGTAGTGGGCGGGGCGAACACCGGGGAGCTGTTTTTT.

The genes are TRBV29-1 and TRBJ2-3; D is unclear. V lost 4 bases, J lost 3 bases, and 8 bases lay in between. Germline V gene sequence: CDR1 SQVTM, CDR2 ANQGSEA. The CDR3 is 12 amino acids. This CDR3 reads CSVGTGTDTQYF. The CDR3 DNA sequence: TGCAGCGTTGGAACCGGGACAGATACGCAGTATTTT.

The rearrangement joins TRBV5-1 to TRBJ1-2; a possible D gene is TRBD1 (6 bases). Germline V gene lookup returns CDR1 SGHRS and CDR2 YFSETQ. With 2 bases removed from V and 1 base from J, the gap between germline ends came to 6 bases. The length of the CDR3 is 13 residues. CDR3 DNA sequence: TGCGCCAGCAGCTTACAGGGTAACTATGGCTACACCTTC. Protein product: CASSLQGNYGYTF. The complete variable domain, with remaining parts taken from reference TRBV5-1 and TRBJ1-2, reads KAGVTQTPRYLIKTRGQQVTLSCSPISGHRSVSWYQQTPGQGLQFLFEYFSETQRNKGNFPGRFSGRQFSNSRSEMNVSTLELGDSALYLCASSLQGNYGYTFGSGTRLTVV.

The V and J genes are TRBV5-6 and TRBJ1-2; TRBD1 aligns across 7 bases. The V segment lost 7 bases and the J segment 2 bases; nucleotides outside the gene matches: 11. This CDR3 is built from 15 residues. Germline V gene data show CDR1 as SGHDT and CDR2 as YYEEEE. CDR3 sequence: CASSPGLGQNYGYTF. CDR3 in DNA: TGTGCCAGCTCCCCCGGTCTGGGACAGAACTATGGCTACACCTTC.

This sequence joins TRBV5-5 and TRBJ2-1; D unresolved. The V and J ends lost 0 bases and 9 bases respectively, with 7 bases between them. Looked up from germline, CDR1 is SGHKS and CDR2 is YYEKEE (reference sequence). The CDR3 spans 12 residues. The CDR3 here is CASSLAGSEQFF. DNA for the CDR3: TGTGCCAGCAGCTTGGCAGGCTCTGAGCAGTTCTTC.

The chain combines TRBV18 with TRBJ1-1, with D perhaps matching TRBD1 (6 bases). Trimming left V 3 bases short and J 1 base short, with 9 bases between. Germline V gives CDR1 KGHSH, CDR2 LQKENI. The CDR3 length is 14 residues. CDR3 in amino acids: CASSPSQGNTEAFF. The CDR3 DNA reads TGTGCCAGCTCACCCTCACAGGGGAACACTGAAGCTTTCTTT.

The V and J genes are TRBV5-1 and TRBJ1-1; 7 bases are shared with TRBD1. The V and J ends lost 0 bases and 2 bases, in that order; junction bases with no gene match: 4. Germline CDR1 is SGHRS and CDR2 is YFSETQ. The CDR3 is made up of 15 amino acids. The CDR3 loop reads CASSLGGTENTEAFF. CDR3 bases: TGCGCCAGCAGCTTGGGCGGGACAGAAAACACTGAAGCTTTCTTT. Looking up the rest from reference TRBV5-1 and TRBJ1-1 gives the full variable domain: KAGVTQTPRYLIKTRGQQVTLSCSPISGHRSVSWYQQTPGQGLQFLFEYFSETQRNKGNFPGRFSGRQFSNSRSEMNVSTLELGDSALYLCASSLGGTENTEAFFGQGTRLTVV.

The CDR3 is CASSPRDRVSYNEQFF. As DNA, the CDR3 is TGTGCCAGCTCACCGAGGGACAGGGTAAGCTACAATGAGCAGTTCTTC. The chain carries TRBV18 and TRBJ2-1, with 9 bases that match TRBD1. Germline V gene lookup returns CDR1 KGHSH and CDR2 LQKENI. The CDR3 has 16 residues. V shed 3 bases and J 3 bases; nucleotides not matched to a gene: 6.

A few counts support this clone. V usage is TRBV7-6 and J usage is TRBJ2-7; TRBD1 matches 8 bases. This CDR3 region has 16 residues. J lost 5 bases, V lost 0 bases, and 9 bases had no gene match. Germline CDR1 and CDR2: SGHVS and FNYEAQ. The CDR3 loop is CASSLAAQQGDNEQYF. The CDR3 DNA is TGTGCCAGCAGCTTAGCGGCCCAACAGGGGGACAACGAGCAGTACTTC.

The V call is TRBV11-2, the J call TRBJ2-7, with a tentative D call TRBD2 (6 bases). This CDR3 has 16 residues. Between the trimmed V and J ends, which lost 1 base and 2 bases, there was a span of 15 bases. Germline V gives CDR1 SGHAT, CDR2 FQNNGV. This CDR3 reads CASSLVAGGQTYEQYF. The CDR3 DNA is TGTGCCAGCAGCTTAGTAGCCGGGGGTCAAACCTACGAGCAGTACTTC.

The chain combines TRBV28 with TRBJ1-5; TRBD1 might be the D (5 bases). The CDR3 has 16 residues. V lost 7 bases and J lost 5, with 21 bases in between. CDR1 and CDR2 (germline): MDHEN, SYDVKM. The CDR3 DNA follows: TGTGCCAGCACCGTTCCGGGGGACTTGAGGCATCAGCCCCAGCATTTT. It yields the protein CASTVPGDLRHQPQHF.

The V call is TRBV9, the J call TRBJ1-5, with unresolved D. This CDR3 is built from 16 residues. Looked up from germline, CDR1 is SGDLS and CDR2 is YYNGEE. Trimming took 7 bases from V and 0 from J, leaving 17 bases between them. CDR3 nucleotides: TGTGCCAGCTTAGCAGCAAAAACCAATAGCAATCAGCCCCAGCATTTT. Residues: CASLAAKTNSNQPQHF.

The chain joins TRBV5-1 to TRBJ2-7; 8 nucleotides align to TRBD1. Trimming at V came to 2 bases and at J to 2 bases, leaving 6 bases not matched to a gene. This CDR3 comprises 15 residues. Germline values: CDR1 SGHRS, CDR2 YFSETQ. This chain's CDR3 is CASSLTGQGTYEQYF. The CDR3 bases are TGCGCCAGCAGCTTAACCGGACAGGGCACCTACGAGCAGTACTTC. Combining the CDR3 with reference TRBV5-1 and TRBJ2-7 gives the whole variable domain KAGVTQTPRYLIKTRGQQVTLSCSPISGHRSVSWYQQTPGQGLQFLFEYFSETQRNKGNFPGRFSGRQFSNSRSEMNVSTLELGDSALYLCASSLTGQGTYEQYFGPGTRLTVT.

The chain links TRBV11-2 to TRBJ1-3; maybe TRBD1 (5 bases). The length of the CDR3 is 16 residues. Looked up from germline, CDR1 is SGHAT and CDR2 is FQNNGV. Between the trimmed V and J ends, which lost 5 bases and 3 bases, there was a span of 17 bases. The CDR3 DNA reads as TGTGCCAGCAGCGGTAGGACACCCCCGGGTGGAAACACCATATATTTT. Its translation is CASSGRTPPGGNTIYF.

CDR3 sequence (DNA): TGTGCCAGCTCACCCGCGGACGGACTCGGGCAGCCCCAGCATTTT. It specifies CASSPADGLGQPQHF. The chain joins TRBV18 to TRBJ1-5; the D is unclear. Trimming left V 3 bases short and J 7 bases short, with 16 bases between. Germline V CDR1 and CDR2: KGHSH, LQKENI. The CDR3 covers 15 residues.

This chain uses TRBV28 with TRBJ1-1; the D gene is possibly TRBD1 (5 bases). V was trimmed by 8 bases and J by 1 base, leaving 14 bases between them. The CDR3 extends over 14 amino acids. Germline V CDR1 and CDR2: MDHEN, SYDVKM. The CDR3 spells CASRGGTGNTEAFF. DNA for the CDR3: TGTGCCAGCCGCGGGGGAACAGGGAACACTGAAGCTTTCTTT.

V usage is TRBV19 and J usage is TRBJ2-6; 7 nucleotides match TRBD1. The CDR3 has 18 residues. Trimming cost V 11 bases and J 0 bases; bases outside gene matches: 16. Germline V gene lookup returns CDR1 LNHDA and CDR2 SQIVND (reference sequence). CDR3 in DNA: TGTGCCTCGAGAGAGGGCAGGGGGAGACTCTCTGGGGCCAACGTCCTGACTTTC. Amino acid sequence: CASREGRGRLSGANVLTF.

This clone was seen a few times. The CDR3: CASSYRGQGARNTIYF. The CDR3 DNA sequence: TGTGCCAGCAGCTACCGGGGACAGGGGGCGAGAAACACCATATATTTT. The gene calls are TRBV6-5 and TRBJ1-3; 12 bases fit TRBD1. The CDR3 totals 16 residues. The trim removed 6 bases at V and 5 bases at J, leaving 8 bases unmatched. Germline-derived CDR1 and CDR2 are MNHEY and SVGAGI.

The count of this clone is one. The V gene is TRBV10-2, the J gene TRBJ1-1; no clear D gene. Germline CDR1 reads WSHSY; CDR2 reads SAAADI. Trimming removed 7 bases from V and 2 bases from J, with 8 bases in between. This CDR3 spans 12 amino acids. The CDR3 nucleotides are TGCGCCAGCATGGCAGGAAACACTGAAGCTTTCTTT. The encoded protein is CASMAGNTEAFF.

The V call is TRBV13, the J call TRBJ2-7, with D maybe TRBD2 (7 bases). The ends were cut back, 0 bases at V and 1 base at J, with 10 bases in the middle. The germline CDR1 and CDR2 sequences are PRHDT and FYEKMQ (reference sequence). CDR3 length equals 15 residues. The CDR3 loop is CASSLGRGQSYEQYF. CDR3 DNA sequence: TGTGCCAGCAGCTTAGGGCGGGGGCAATCCTACGAGCAGTACTTC.

The genes are TRBV5-1 and TRBJ1-6; D remains unclear. CDR3 length: 15 residues. Germline CDR1 SGHRS, CDR2 YFSETQ. V lost 1 base, J lost 0 bases, and 5 bases lay in between. CDR3 protein: CASSLTSSYNSPLHF. Written as DNA, the CDR3 is TGCGCCAGCAGCTTGACGAGCTCCTATAATTCACCCCTCCACTTT.

The V call is TRBV12-3 or TRBV12-4, the J call TRBJ2-5, with 9 positions matching TRBD2. Trimming removed 5 bases from V and 6 bases from J; junction bases left unmatched: 4. CDR3 length: 13 residues. The CDR3 loop reads CASSPGLAQTQYF. The CDR3 bases are TGTGCCAGCAGTCCGGGACTAGCCCAGACCCAGTACTTC.

The chain couples TRBV4-1 to TRBJ1-6; D gene uncertain. This CDR3 has 17 residues. Germline V CDR1 and CDR2: MGHRA, YSYEKL. Trimming took off 4 bases at V and 0 bases at J, with 13 bases between the two ends. CDR3 protein: CASSPVVQSSYNSPLHF. For the CDR3, the DNA is TGCGCCAGCAGCCCGGTTGTTCAAAGCTCCTATAATTCACCCCTCCACTTT.